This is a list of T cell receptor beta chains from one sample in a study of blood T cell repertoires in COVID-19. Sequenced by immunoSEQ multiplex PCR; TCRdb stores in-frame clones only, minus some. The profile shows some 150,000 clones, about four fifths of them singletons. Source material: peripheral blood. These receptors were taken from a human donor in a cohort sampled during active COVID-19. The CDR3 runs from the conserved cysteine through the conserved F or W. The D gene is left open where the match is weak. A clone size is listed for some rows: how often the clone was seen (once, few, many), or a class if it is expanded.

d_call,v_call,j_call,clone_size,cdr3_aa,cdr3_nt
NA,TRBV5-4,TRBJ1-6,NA,CASSLTQGVGSPLHF,TGTGCCAGCAGCTTGACACAGGGAGTAGGTTCACCCCTCCACTTT
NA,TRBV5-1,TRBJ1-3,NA,CASSFGPSGNTIYF,TGCGCCAGCAGCTTTGGGCCTTCTGGAAACACCATATATTTT
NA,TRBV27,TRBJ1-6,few,CASSPSTGYSPLHF,TGTGCCAGCAGTCCCTCGACTGGATATTCACCCCTCCACTTT
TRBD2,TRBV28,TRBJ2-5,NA,CASSPAVPSGGETQYF,TGTGCCAGCAGCCCCGCAGTTCCGAGCGGGGGAGAGACCCAGTACTTC
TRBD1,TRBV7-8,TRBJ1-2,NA,CASSSRGTGGNGYTF,TGTGCCAGCAGCTCAAGGGGTACAGGGGGTAATGGCTACACCTTC
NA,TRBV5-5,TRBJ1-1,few,CASSSPRGTGEEAFF,TGTGCCAGCAGCTCGCCGCGTGGTACCGGAGAGGAAGCTTTCTTT
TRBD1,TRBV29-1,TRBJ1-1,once,CSAITSGGGTEAFF,TGCAGCGCAATAACCTCAGGGGGAGGAACTGAAGCTTTCTTT
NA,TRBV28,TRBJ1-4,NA,CASSDPRQAINEKLFF,TGTGCCAGCAGTGATCCCAGACAGGCGATTAATGAAAAACTGTTTTTT
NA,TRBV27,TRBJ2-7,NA,CASSFTTRPPTYEQYF,TGTGCCAGCAGTTTCACTACCCGGCCTCCCACCTACGAGCAGTACTTC
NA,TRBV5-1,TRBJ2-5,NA,CASDEGASKTQYF,TGCGCCAGTGATGAAGGGGCAAGCAAGACCCAGTACTTC
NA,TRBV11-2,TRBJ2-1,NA,CASSLDRMGGNEQFF,TGTGCCAGCAGCTTAGATCGGATGGGGGGAAATGAGCAGTTCTTC
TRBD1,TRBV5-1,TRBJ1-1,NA,CASSSTGGARDTEAFF,TGCGCCAGCAGCTCAACAGGGGGCGCCCGGGACACTGAAGCTTTCTTT
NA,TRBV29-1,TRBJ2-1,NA,CSVEVEGPSSYNEQFF,TGCAGCGTTGAAGTGGAGGGGCCGAGCTCCTACAATGAGCAGTTCTTC
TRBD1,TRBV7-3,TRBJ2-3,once,CASSLDRATDTQYF,TGTGCCAGCAGTCTGGACAGGGCGACAGATACGCAGTATTTT
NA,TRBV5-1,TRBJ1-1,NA,CASSPTGLNTEAFF,TGCGCCAGCAGCCCTACGGGGTTAAACACTGAAGCTTTCTTT
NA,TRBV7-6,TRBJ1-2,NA,CASSLTDKDYGYTF,TGTGCCAGCAGCTTAACGGACAAGGACTATGGCTACACCTTC
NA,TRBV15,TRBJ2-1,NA,CATSVTQVTGEQFF,TGTGCCACCAGCGTTACACAGGTTACGGGTGAGCAGTTCTTC
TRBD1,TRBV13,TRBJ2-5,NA,CASSLAQGAVWGQETQYF,TGTGCCAGCAGCTTAGCCCAGGGGGCGGTGTGGGGTCAAGAGACCCAGTACTTC
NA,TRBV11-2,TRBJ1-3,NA,CASTSGNTIYF,TGTGCCAGCACTTCCGGAAACACCATATATTTT
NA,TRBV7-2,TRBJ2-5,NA,CASSSTGQPIPSPETQYF,TGTGCCAGCAGCTCAACCGGACAGCCCATACCATCCCCGGAGACCCAGTACTTC
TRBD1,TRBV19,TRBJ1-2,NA,CASSPRQGGNYGYTF,TGTGCCAGTAGTCCTCGACAGGGGGGAAACTATGGCTACACCTTC
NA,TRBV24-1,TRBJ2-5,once,CATSDLTQGGLTETQYF,TGTGCCACCAGTGATTTGACTCAGGGAGGCCTCACCGAGACCCAGTACTTC
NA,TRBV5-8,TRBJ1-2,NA,CASSLASGRVYYGYTF,TGTGCCAGCAGCTTGGCATCAGGGAGGGTTTACTATGGCTACACCTTC
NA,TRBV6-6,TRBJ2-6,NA,CASSLRSSFSGANVLTF,TGTGCCAGCAGTCTCCGTTCCTCTTTCTCTGGGGCCAACGTCCTGACTTTC
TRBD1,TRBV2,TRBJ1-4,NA,CASREGQGREKLFF,TGTGCCAGCAGAGAGGGACAGGGGAGAGAAAAACTGTTTTTT
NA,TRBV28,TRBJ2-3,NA,CASRDSGIGWDTQYF,TGTGCCAGCAGGGACAGTGGCATAGGGTGGGATACGCAGTATTTT
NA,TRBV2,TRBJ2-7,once,CASRKGTSNYEQYF,TGTGCCAGCAGGAAAGGGACATCTAACTACGAGCAGTACTTC
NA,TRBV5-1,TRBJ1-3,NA,CASSLDRASGNTIYF,TGCGCCAGCAGCTTGGACAGGGCCTCTGGAAACACCATATATTTT
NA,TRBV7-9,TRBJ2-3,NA,CASSSTELQYF,TGTGCCAGCAGCTCCACGGAGTTGCAGTATTTT
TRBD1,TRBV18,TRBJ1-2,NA,CASSPPGQLLGSGYTF,TGTGCCAGCTCACCCCCGGGACAGCTATTGGGGTCCGGCTACACCTTC
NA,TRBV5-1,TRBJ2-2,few,CASSLVASLNTGELFF,TGCGCCAGCAGCTTGGTCGCTAGCCTGAACACCGGGGAGCTGTTTTTT
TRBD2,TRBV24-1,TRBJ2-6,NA,CATSDLAGGSGANVLTF,TGTGCCACCAGTGATTTGGCGGGGGGTAGTGGGGCCAACGTCCTGACTTTC
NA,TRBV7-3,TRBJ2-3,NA,CASSLNSVKSTDTQYF,TGTGCCAGCAGCTTAAATAGCGTTAAGAGCACAGATACGCAGTATTTT
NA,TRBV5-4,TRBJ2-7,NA,CASSLAGGRGNYEQYF,TGTGCCAGCAGCTTGGCCGGGGGAAGGGGAAACTACGAGCAGTACTTC
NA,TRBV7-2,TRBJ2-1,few,CASSAEGVGEQFF,TGTGCCAGCAGCGCCGAGGGCGTCGGAGAGCAGTTCTTC
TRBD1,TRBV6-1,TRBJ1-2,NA,CASSEDLLGGGSHYGYTF,TGTGCCAGCAGTGAAGATCTTCTAGGGGGCGGGTCACACTATGGCTACACCTTC
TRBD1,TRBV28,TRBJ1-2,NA,CASSLDRGRNYGYTF,TGTGCCAGCAGTTTGGACAGGGGAAGAAACTATGGCTACACCTTC
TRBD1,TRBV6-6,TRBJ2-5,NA,CASSRISGTGDPNF,TGTGCCAGCAGTCGCATATCCGGGACAGGGGACCCCAACTTC
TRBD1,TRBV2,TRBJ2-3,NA,CASSGQGRTDTQYF,TGTGCCAGCAGTGGACAGGGTAGGACAGATACGCAGTATTTT
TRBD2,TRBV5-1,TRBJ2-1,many,CASSLTSGRARMDNEQFF,TGCGCCAGCAGCTTGACTAGCGGGAGGGCCAGGATGGACAATGAGCAGTTCTTC